The 29 T cell receptor beta chains below all came from one sample that was sequenced in a study of T cell repertoires in cytomegalovirus infection. TCRdb recomputed calls from the reads with MiXCR, one row per CDR3 protein. The table records 300,000 or so distinct CDR3 sequences, around 10% of them present only once. Sequencing used PBMCs. The receptor set was obtained from a human donor in good health (CMV status not recorded). Some clones in this sample may be carry-over from other donors' samples.

This clonotype came up many times. V is TRBV15 and J is TRBJ2-4, with D perhaps matching TRBD2 (6 bases). There are 17 residues in the CDR3. V was shortened by 8 bases and J by 0 bases, with 20 bases between the two germline ends. The germline V gene encodes CDR1 LNHNV and CDR2 YYDKDF (reference sequence). For the CDR3, the DNA is TGTGCCACCCCCCGCGGGGCACCCGACCTAGCCAAAAACATTCAGTACTTC. This translates into CATPRGAPDLAKNIQYF. Full variable domain (remainder filled in from reference TRBV15 and TRBJ2-4): DAMVIQNPRYQVTQFGKPVTLSCSQTLNHNVMYWYQQKSSQAPKLLFHYYDKDFNNEADTPDNFQSRRPNTSFCFLDIRSPGLGDTAMYLCATPRGAPDLAKNIQYFGAGTRLSVL.

In this sample, this clonotype turned up many times. The V gene is TRBV29-1, the J gene TRBJ1-3; D is possibly TRBD1 (5 bases). V was trimmed by 2 bases and J by 4 bases, leaving 36 bases between them. Looked up from germline, CDR1 is SQVTM and CDR2 is ANQGSEA. The CDR3 contains 22 residues. CDR3 protein: CSVEREGPKAGEVCATGNTIYF. CDR3 coding DNA: TGCAGCGTTGAAAGAGAGGGGCCCAAGGCGGGGGAGGTTTGTGCGACGGGAAACACCATATATTTT.

The gene calls are TRBV29-1 and TRBJ1-2; D gene ambiguous. CDR1 is SQVTM and CDR2 is ANQGSEA in the germline V gene. Trimming shortened V by 3 bases and J by 5 bases, and 19 bases separated the two germline ends. This CDR3 contains 15 residues. Here the CDR3 DNA reads TGCAGCGTTGACAGTAACCCCGACGGGCCTTATGGCTACACCTTC. Residues: CSVDSNPDGPYGYTF.

J is TRBJ1-1 and V is TRBV5-6; TRBD1 matches at 8 bases. V gave up 5 bases and J gave up 0 bases; unmatched junction bases: 9. Germline V lookup: CDR1 SGHDT, CDR2 YYEEEE. The CDR3 extends over 16 amino acids. The DNA of the CDR3 is TGTGCCAGCAGACCGACAGGGGTGAGTTTGAACACTGAAGCTTTCTTT. Encoded protein: CASRPTGVSLNTEAFF.

This clonotype occurred many times. This sequence joins TRBV18 and TRBJ2-3, with D possibly TRBD2 on 5 matching bases. Germline-derived CDR1 and CDR2 are KGHSH and LQKENI. The CDR3 runs to 16 residues. The germline V and J ends were trimmed by 3 bases and 1 base, with 14 bases remaining between them. DNA for the CDR3: TGTGCCAGCTCACCGGGGAGCTACCCTGGCACAGATACGCAGTATTTT. This codes for CASSPGSYPGTDTQYF.

Ten or more counts support this clonotype. V usage is TRBV7-2 and J usage is TRBJ2-5; 13 positions match TRBD2. V gave up 6 bases and J gave up 4 bases; unmatched junction bases: 11. The CDR3 has 17 residues. The germline gives CDR1 SGHTA, CDR2 FQGNSA. In nucleotides, the CDR3 is TGTGCCAGCAGTTATGGACTAGCGGGGGTAGCCCTAGAGACCCAGTACTTC. It yields the protein CASSYGLAGVALETQYF. Drawing the rest from reference TRBV7-2 and TRBJ2-5, the complete variable domain is GAGVSQSPSNKVTEKGKDVELRCDPISGHTALYWYRQSLGQGLEFLIYFQGNSAPDKSGLPSDRFSAERTGGSVSTLTIQRTQQEDSAVYLCASSYGLAGVALETQYFGPGTRLLVL.

This clonotype has ten or more counts. This chain uses TRBV27 with TRBJ2-7; TRBD2 matches at 7 bases. Germline V gene lookup returns CDR1 MNHEY and CDR2 SMNVEV (reference sequence). This CDR3 region has 13 residues. Trimming at V came to 3 bases and at J to 3 bases, leaving 2 bases not matched to a gene. The CDR3 DNA follows: TGTGCCAGCAGTTTGGGAGGGCTCTACGAGCAGTACTTC. It is translated as CASSLGGLYEQYF.

This clonotype was seen ten or more times. V usage is TRBV28 and J usage is TRBJ1-5; the match to TRBD1 covers 8 bases. The junction had 5 bases not matched to a gene; V was cut back by 7 bases and J by 3 bases. The CDR3 contains 14 residues. CDR1 and CDR2 from the germline V gene are MDHEN and SYDVKM. The CDR3 reads CASTTDRDNQPQHF. In DNA, the CDR3 is TGTGCCAGCACCACGGACAGGGACAATCAGCCCCAGCATTTT.

The V and J genes are TRBV13 and TRBJ1-1; D is perhaps TRBD1 (6 bases). Looked up from germline, CDR1 is PRHDT and CDR2 is FYEKMQ (reference sequence). Trimming pared 5 bases from V and 5 bases from J, leaving 12 bases between. The CDR3 extends over 13 amino acids. Here the CDR3 reads CASSPGGATEAFF. CDR3 in DNA: TGTGCCAGCAGCCCCGGGGGGGCTACTGAAGCTTTCTTT.

This clonotype was picked up a small number of times. This rearrangement joins TRBV5-1 to TRBJ1-2; 7 nucleotides agree with TRBD1. V dropped 4 bases and J dropped 5; count of bases not matched to a gene: 8. Germline assignment: CDR1 SGHRS and CDR2 YFSETQ. The CDR3 is 14 amino acids. The CDR3 region has the DNA TGCGCCAGCAGCGTGGACAGGACGGAATATGGCTACACCTTC. This translates into CASSVDRTEYGYTF.

This clonotype has ten or more counts. The chain joins TRBV7-9 to TRBJ1-2; 8 nucleotides match TRBD1. The CDR3 runs to 15 residues. The germline gives CDR1 SEHNR, CDR2 FQNEAQ (reference sequence). Trimming at V came to 5 bases and at J to 3 bases, leaving 8 bases not matched to a gene. This CDR3 reads CASSEGTGTYYGYTF. DNA of the CDR3: TGTGCCAGCAGCGAAGGGACAGGAACTTACTATGGCTACACCTTC.

A few counts support this clonotype. CDR3 sequence: CATTGGLGLFF. The CDR3 nucleotides read TGTGCCACTACCGGGGGGCTGGGGCTGTTTTTT. The gene calls are TRBV3-1 and TRBJ2-2, with a possible D match to TRBD2 (7 bases). Germline V gives CDR1 LGHDT, CDR2 YNNKEL (reference sequence). V was pared by 10 bases and J by 13 bases, with 16 bases between. The CDR3 is made up of 11 amino acids. The complete variable domain, with remaining parts taken from reference TRBV3-1 and TRBJ2-2, reads DTAVSQTPKYLVTQMGNDKSIKCEQNLGHDTMYWYKQDSKKFLKIMFSYNNKELIINETVPNRFSPKSPDKAHLNLHINSLELGDSAVYFCATTGGLGLFFGEGSRLTVL.

This clonotype was counted many times. V and J are TRBV4-3 and TRBJ2-7; D assignment may be TRBD1 or TRBD2 (5 bases each). V was cut by 0 bases and J by 3 bases, with 12 bases left in between. The CDR3 sequence is 15 residues long. Germline V gene data show CDR1 as LGHNA and CDR2 as YSLEER. The CDR3 sequence: CASSQDRGRVYEQYV. The DNA for the CDR3 is TGCGCCAGCAGCCAAGATCGGGGCAGAGTCTACGAGCAGTACGTC.

This clonotype was recorded at least ten times. This rearrangement joins TRBV7-2 to TRBJ1-6; D possibly corresponds to TRBD1 (6 bases). The germline V and J ends were trimmed by 7 bases and 10 bases, with 17 bases remaining between them. This CDR3 contains 14 residues. CDR1 and CDR2 from the germline V gene are SGHTA and FQGNSA. CDR3 in amino acids: CASTSQGLRSPLHF. The CDR3, as DNA: TGTGCCAGCACCTCACAGGGATTACGATCACCCCTCCACTTT.

This clonotype has a count of ten or more. The chain is built from TRBV27 and TRBJ2-6; no firm D call. CDR1 and CDR2 (germline): MNHEY, SMNVEV (reference sequence). The germline V and J ends were trimmed by 4 bases and 5 bases, with 18 bases remaining between them. The CDR3 covers 17 residues. This chain's CDR3 is CASSSLPSRGRANVLTF. The CDR3 nucleotides are TGTGCCAGCAGTTCGCTCCCCTCTCGCGGCCGGGCCAACGTCCTGACTTTC.

The rearrangement links TRBV6-5 to TRBJ2-2; perhaps TRBD1 as D (5 bases). Germline V gene data show CDR1 as MNHEY and CDR2 as SVGAGI. The CDR3 length is 15 residues. Trimming took off 0 bases at V and 5 bases at J, with 10 bases between the two ends. The CDR3 DNA reads TGTGCCAGCAGTTACTCCGAGACAGTGACCGGGGAGCTGTTTTTT. Translated: CASSYSETVTGELFF.

This clonotype was counted at least ten times. This rearrangement joins TRBV2 to TRBJ2-1, with unresolved D. Between the trimmed V and J ends, which lost 4 bases and 2 bases, there was a span of 15 bases. The germline V gene encodes CDR1 SNHLY and CDR2 FYNNEI. The CDR3 runs to 16 residues. As DNA, the CDR3 is TGTGCCAGCAGTGCCCGGGCCTCGGCGGCCTACAATGAGCAGTTCTTC. As protein: CASSARASAAYNEQFF. Full variable domain (remainder filled in from reference TRBV2 and TRBJ2-1): EPEVTQTPSHQVTQMGQEVILRCVPISNHLYFYWYRQILGQKVEFLVSFYNNEISEKSEIFDDQFSVERPDGSNFTLKIRSTKLEDSAMYFCASSARASAAYNEQFFGPGTRLTVL.

In its sample, this clonotype was seen many times. The chain recombines TRBV29-1 with TRBJ2-7; D gene unclear. Germline-derived CDR1 and CDR2 are SQVTM and ANQGSEA. The CDR3 contains 12 residues. V gave up 4 bases and J gave up 4 bases, with 11 bases separating them. The CDR3 region is CSVGQLGYEQYF. CDR3 bases: TGCAGCGTTGGGCAGTTGGGGTACGAGCAGTACTTC.

This clonotype has ten or more counts. The CDR3 DNA reads as TGCAGTGCTAGAGTCCGAGGGGGGAACACTGAAGCTTTCTTT. Residues: CSARVRGGNTEAFF. This chain links TRBV20-1 with TRBJ1-1, with D possibly matching TRBD1 (6 bases). Germline V CDR1 and CDR2: DFQATT, SNEGSKA (reference sequence). The CDR3 is 14 residues long. The ends were cut back, 1 base at V and 1 base at J, with 10 bases in the middle.

The genes are TRBV4-1 and TRBJ2-3; 12 bases are shared with TRBD2. The CDR3 sequence is 18 residues long. The V gene end was trimmed by 5 bases and the J gene end by 4 bases; junction bases not matched to a gene: 13. Germline CDR1 is MGHRA and CDR2 is YSYEKL. The CDR3 sequence: CASSSRDLAGGPADTQYF. CDR3 bases: TGCGCCAGCAGCTCTAGAGACCTAGCGGGGGGGCCCGCAGATACGCAGTATTTT.

This clonotype has ten or more counts. This chain joins TRBV6-6 and TRBJ2-3, with D maybe TRBD1 (5 bases). There are 16 residues in the CDR3. CDR1 and CDR2 (germline): MNHNY, SVGAGI (reference sequence). V was shortened by 7 bases and J by 2 bases, with 19 bases between the two germline ends. The CDR3 DNA reads as TGTGCCAGCACCGCATTCCTGGGGCTAGACACAGATACGCAGTATTTT. Its protein is CASTAFLGLDTDTQYF.

This clonotype was seen many times. V and J are TRBV7-2 and TRBJ2-7; possibly TRBD1 or TRBD2 for D (7 bases each). The CDR3 has 15 residues. Germline V CDR1 and CDR2: SGHTA, FQGNSA. The V and J ends lost 2 bases and 3 bases respectively, with 14 bases between them. CDR3 sequence: CASSLMQGGVYEQYF. DNA for the CDR3: TGTGCCAGCAGCTTAATGCAGGGGGGGGTCTACGAGCAGTACTTC.

This clonotype has more than one count but fewer than ten. V gene TRBV27 combines with J gene TRBJ1-2; 7 bases are a match to TRBD1. This CDR3 is 14 amino acids long. Unmatched junction bases numbered 5, after V lost 3 bases and J lost 4 bases. Per the germline V gene, CDR1 is MNHEY and CDR2 is SMNVEV (reference sequence). The CDR3, as DNA: TGTGCCAGCAGTTTTCGGGACAGATTCTATGGCTACACCTTC. Translated, it gives CASSFRDRFYGYTF.

The chain carries TRBV7-9 and TRBJ1-1; D not resolved. The V gene's germline CDR1 is SEHNR and CDR2 FQNEAQ (reference sequence). Trimming shortened V by 11 bases and J by 1 base, and 8 bases separated the two germline ends. CDR3 length: 11 residues. CDR3: CAEEQNTEAFF. In DNA, the CDR3 is TGTGCCGAGGAACAGAACACTGAAGCTTTCTTT.

The CDR3 nucleotides read TGTGCCAGTGAACCGGGGACGAACACCGGGGAGCTGTTTTTT. Its protein product is CASEPGTNTGELFF. The chain is built from TRBV19 and TRBJ2-2, with a tentative D call TRBD2 (5 bases). From germline, CDR1 is LNHDA and CDR2 SQIVND (reference sequence). Trimming pared 8 bases from V and 0 bases from J, leaving 10 bases between. This CDR3 has 14 amino acids. Together with reference TRBV19 and TRBJ2-2, the CDR3 gives the full variable domain: DGGITQSPKYLFRKEGQNVTLSCEQNLNHDAMYWYRQDPGQGLRLIYYSQIVNDFQKGDIAEGYSVSREKKESFPLTVTSAQKNPTAFYLCASEPGTNTGELFFGEGSRLTVL.

This clonotype was detected only a few times. This chain connects TRBV20-1 to TRBJ2-1, with 9 bases aligning to TRBD2. Trimming cost V 5 bases and J 4 bases; bases outside gene matches: 9. Germline assignment: CDR1 DFQATT and CDR2 SNEGSKA (reference sequence). This CDR3 region has 15 residues. Written as DNA, the CDR3 is TGCAGTGCTTCAGCAGGGAGCGGGGGGTACAATGAGCAGTTCTTC. It specifies CSASAGSGGYNEQFF.

In this sample, this clonotype turned up many times. The rearrangement links TRBV7-8 to TRBJ2-3, with TRBD2 as a possible D gene (5 bases). The CDR3 is 14 residues long. The germline gives CDR1 SGHVS, CDR2 FQNEAQ. Trimming removed 5 bases from V and 3 bases from J, with 12 bases in between. The CDR3 reads CASSIVRGTDTQYF. DNA for the CDR3: TGTGCCAGCAGCATCGTACGGGGTACAGATACGCAGTATTTT.

This clonotype was seen a handful of times. The chain joins TRBV5-1 to TRBJ1-5, with D tentatively TRBD1 (5 bases). The germline CDR1 and CDR2 sequences are SGHRS and YFSETQ. Trimming left V 0 bases short and J 5 bases short, with 12 bases between. This CDR3 spans 15 amino acids. The CDR3 loop is CASSLEPGPYQPQHF. The CDR3 DNA reads as TGCGCCAGCAGCTTGGAGCCAGGGCCGTATCAGCCCCAGCATTTT.

This clonotype was seen ten or more times. V is TRBV20-1 and J is TRBJ2-1; D is ambiguous. The germline V and J ends were trimmed by 0 bases and 3 bases, with 9 bases remaining between them. CDR3 size: 14 residues. Germline V gives CDR1 DFQATT, CDR2 SNEGSKA (reference sequence). The CDR3 protein is CSARERPYYNEQFF. The CDR3 nucleotides are TGCAGTGCTAGAGAAAGACCATACTACAATGAGCAGTTCTTC.